This record looks at one TCR beta chain sequence and its context. Its antigen is unknown. Per-base quality was not reported, and no clone a single base away is much larger than it. The data originate from a study of shared clonotypes between healthy human individuals (TCRdb year 2020). Regarding the study in general: A few men and a couple of women, aged 18 to 49 years, made up the cohort. For each donor, CD4 naive and CD4 memory were each given three plates, CD8 naive was given two plates, and CD8 memory was given one plate. Blood TCR repertoires of a handful of healthy adults were deeply sequenced to estimate repertoire size and the extent of clonotype sharing between individuals. To increase sequencing depth and limit assay-specific biases, different laboratories used diverse techniques to prepare libraries and sequence TCR repertoires. Each donor's leukapheresis produced roughly between roughly 0.85 and 9.5 billion PBMCs.

The cysteine opens and the phenylalanine closes a CDR3 of 14 amino acids. Only the CDR3 DNA stays, 42 bases, in frame from base 1. Based on the germline V gene, the CDR1 and CDR2 sequences are SGHRS and YFSETQ. Between the V and J ends, shortened by 1 base and 2 bases respectively, the junction contains 10 bases. CD8 naive samples were obtained by positive selection for CCR7 among CD45RO-negative cells, yielding a CD45RA+CCR7+ population from which TemRA cells were excluded. Healthy HIV-negative adults with no recently reported acute infections or vaccinations were included as donors. Every donor was a Caucasian adult living in Nashville, Tennessee, USA. Blood was collected by leukapheresis, and PBMCs were isolated by Ficoll-Histopaque density gradient centrifugation and then cryopreserved in liquid nitrogen vapor phase. Analytical flow cytometry was used to check the purity and quantity of every magnetically sorted T cell population. Genomic DNA was isolated from every sorted fraction and measured by UV absorbance on a Nanodrop 2000c.

The full study reports these points: Sampling was limited to blood, and TCR repertoires in tissue likely differ from TCR repertoires in blood. Across a handful of donors, approximately 5% of naive CD4, approximately 3.6% of naive CD8, approximately 2.5% of memory CD4, and approximately 0.4% of memory CD8 clonotypes were shared. Naive subsets generally had larger estimated clonotype richness than memory subsets did. Higher generation probabilities were observed for clonotypes shared by all four sorted-subset donors than for non-shared clonotypes. Pairwise subsampling led to the expectation that sequencing depth would affect the degree of clonotype sharing among donors. Rarefaction of sorted-subset datasets indicated incomplete sequencing despite the large sequencing depth. The small number of donors limited the genetic and exposure-history diversity represented.

TCR CDR3 regions were amplified from genomic DNA by multiplex PCR using the deep immunoSEQ assay. Genomic DNA extracted from each cell subset was distributed evenly over all wells of several immunoSEQ 96-well plates, and each plate served as one replicate. For sorted subsets, roughly 200 ng of genomic DNA, equivalent to 30,000 or so T cell genomes, went into each replicate PCR. Purified libraries were measured with a Qubit 3.0 fluorometer, size-checked on a Bioanalyzer 2100, and measured again with the KAPA Library Quantification kit. Each immunoSEQ 96-well plate was sequenced on its own single-read 150-cycle Illumina NextSeq 550 flow cell. Per the original workflow: Because the immunoSEQ output included only junctional sequences and no quality scores, the filtering could not be the same as the filtering used for full-length reads. Sequences were annotated with PyIR, a Python wrapper for IgBLAST v1.9, using IMGT germline references to assign V/J genes and CDR3. Any read was removed if the V/J assignment was weak (E-value above 1e-6), the CDR3 was missing, or the read contained stop codons, out-of-frame junctions, or ambiguous translated residues. V3J clonotypes were defined as sequences sharing the same inferred V gene, J gene, and CDR3 amino acid sequence. To compute the percentage overlap between repertoires, the number of shared unique clonotypes was divided by the size of the smaller repertoire. Richness of each repertoire was evaluated using RTK rarefaction, the Chao1 estimator, and Recon v2.1 estimates of unobserved clonotypes. For all TCRbeta clonotypes obtained by the gDNA method from a handful of donors, generation probabilities were computed with OLGA. TCRdb provides this immuneACCESS table in a form limited to in-frame rearrangements. Some clones are lacking; in checked studies, under half of them reflect an unresolved V gene, and why the rest are absent is not known. V, J and clone size reflect that table, while D and trimming were determined from the DNA. Recorded for this sample are approximately 740,000 clones; more than 85% of them occurred a single time. The ten most abundant clones make up about 24% of the sample.

The clonotype was recovered from a man aged 25-45 years in good health. The specimen sequenced was naive CD8+ T cells sorted from blood. Sample cell subset or site, as interpreted from the label and publication: CD45RA+CCR7+. The sequence joins TRBV5-1 to TRBJ2-7, and the D gene may be TRBD2, 6 bases matching. The DNA sequence reads TGCGCCAGCAGCTTGTTGTCGGGGGCCTACGAGCAGTACTTC. Translation gives CASSLLSGAYEQYF. Supplemented by the reference TRBV5-1 and TRBJ2-7 proteins around the CDR3, the complete variable domain is KAGVTQTPRYLIKTRGQQVTLSCSPISGHRSVSWYQQTPGQGLQFLFEYFSETQRNKGNFPGRFSGRQFSNSRSEMNVSTLELGDSALYLCASSLLSGAYEQYFGPGTRLTVT.